The TCR beta chain under discussion was sequenced for a study of a mutant IDH1 vaccine in newly diagnosed glioma. The wider study: Radiotherapy, temozolomide, or both had been given previously, and both were given to most.

Time point denoted: week 35, safety follow-up. With topical imiquimod, each dose of the vaccine consisted of 300 ug of mutant IDH1 20-mer peptide. As regards this clone: Antigen: not known.

Sequencing used immunoSEQ multiplex PCR; TCRdb keeps in-frame clones, though not all of them. Here the sample spans 50,000 to 70,000 clones, about 74% being singletons. The germline V and J ends were trimmed by 5 bases and 2 bases, with 9 bases remaining between them. The CDR3 spans 14 residues. CDR1 is SEHNR and CDR2 is FQNEAQ in the germline V gene (reference sequence). This specimen was PBMCs, taken from a glioma patient whose treatment included an IDH1 peptide vaccine. This sequence joins TRBV7-9 and TRBJ2-2, with D maybe TRBD1 (6 bases). The TCR was taken from a man aged 50-59 years with glioma. This chain's CDR3 is CASSRQENTGELFF. The CDR3 bases are TGTGCCAGCAGCCGACAGGAAAACACCGGGGAGCTGTTTTTT.